This is a list of T cell receptor beta chains from one sample in a study of shared clonotypes between healthy human individuals. Clones were read by immunoSEQ multiplex PCR, and TCRdb kept only the in-frame ones, dropping some. This repertoire shows roughly 500,000 clones, roughly 83% found once; its top ten account for roughly 13%. Sequencing used PBMCs. The receptors here all came from a woman aged 35 to 49 in good health. Some clones in this sample may be carry-over from other donors' samples. Each CDR3 is given with its conserved first and last residue. The D gene is left open where the match is weak. Size tells how often a clone was seen (once, few, many) or the class of an expanded clone, and some rows leave it out.

v_gene	abundance	j_gene	d_gene	CDR3aa	CDR3nt
TRBV5-1	.	TRBJ2-3	.	CASSPRTAGGTDTQYF	TGCGCCAGCAGCCCCCGTACCGCTGGGGGCACAGATACGCAGTATTTT
TRBV7-6	few	TRBJ1-3	.	CASSLAPGPSSGNTIYF	TGTGCCAGCAGCTTAGCCCCGGGGCCAAGCTCTGGAAACACCATATATTTT
TRBV7-3	.	TRBJ2-3	.	CASSSQGDPSTDTQYF	TGTGCCAGCAGCTCCCAGGGTGACCCTAGCACAGATACGCAGTATTTT
TRBV20-1	.	TRBJ2-7	.	CSAKEAYEQYF	TGCAGTGCTAAGGAGGCTTACGAGCAGTACTTC
TRBV11-3	.	TRBJ2-1	.	CASSLVSSPYNEQFF	TGTGCCAGCAGCTTAGTGTCTAGCCCATACAATGAGCAGTTCTTC
TRBV27	.	TRBJ2-7	.	CASKLRREGSYEQYF	TGTGCCAGCAAATTGCGGCGGGAAGGCTCCTACGAGCAGTACTTC
TRBV15	.	TRBJ1-5	.	CATSRERDQPQHF	TGTGCCACCAGCAGGGAGCGGGATCAGCCCCAGCATTTT
TRBV5-1	.	TRBJ2-2	.	CASSLDWGRVAGELFF	TGCGCCAGCAGCTTGGACTGGGGCAGGGTGGCCGGGGAGCTGTTTTTT
TRBV7-2	.	TRBJ2-5	.	CASSSSGSGWGTQYF	TGTGCCAGCAGCTCGAGTGGGTCCGGTTGGGGGACCCAGTACTTC
TRBV21-1	once	TRBJ2-1	.	CASSKLVGWTSGITWDEQFF	TGTGCCAGCAGCAAACTGGTAGGGTGGACTAGCGGGATTACTTGGGATGAGCAGTTCTTC
TRBV6-1	.	TRBJ2-3	.	CASSGQAAQYF	TGTGCCAGCAGTGGCCAGGCTGCGCAGTATTTT
TRBV4-1	.	TRBJ1-6	.	CASSQDNTAYNSPLHF	TGCGCCAGCAGCCAAGATAATACAGCCTATAATTCACCCCTCCACTTT
TRBV4-2	.	TRBJ2-5	TRBD2	CASSQSGRTETQYF	TGTGCCAGCAGCCAAAGCGGGAGAACCGAGACCCAGTACTTC
TRBV10-3	.	TRBJ2-5	.	CAISESVGVQETQYF	TGTGCCATCAGTGAGTCGGTTGGGGTCCAAGAGACCCAGTACTTC